This T cell receptor (beta chain) was recorded in a study of human T cells and chemical hapten exposure. This clonotype came up a few times. There are 17 residues in the CDR3. Germline V gene sequence: CDR1 MGHDK, CDR2 SYGVNS. V trimming: 1 base; J trimming: 2 bases; junction bases outside the gene matches: 7. TCRdb redid the calling of the RACE reads with MiXCR, one entry per CDR3 protein. The table records 250,000 or so distinct CDR3 sequences, about 9% of them present only once. Time point specified: pre-sensitization, week 0. Treatment indicated: therapeutic diphenylcyclopropenone sensitization with weekly scalp DPC.

The rearrangement joins TRBV25-1 to TRBJ2-3, with TRBD2 identical over 9 bases. Sequencing used whole blood, obtained in connection with sensitization to the hapten diphenylcyclopropenone (DPC). The origin of this receptor is a middle-aged woman with alopecia areata. Some clones in this sample may be carry-over from other donors' samples. CDR3 residues: CASSEWVLAGNTDTQYF. The DNA of the CDR3 is TGTGCCAGCAGTGAATGGGTCCTAGCGGGGAACACAGATACGCAGTATTTT.